These 4 T cell receptor beta chains originate from one sample sequenced in a study of blood T cells in healthy people across ages. The use of a sample-barcoded 5' primer and a J-beta primer mix characterized a second PCR of about 7 to 12 cycles. Via MiXCR, TCRdb re-called the 5' RACE reads, giving one row per CDR3 protein. Here the sample spans roughly 800,000 distinct CDR3 sequences, around 25% being singletons. The same data also went into a second study, on T cells of mothers and their children.

Sequenced: blood. The receptors stem from a boy younger than 18 in good health.

The CDR3 here is CASSHFDRPDYGYTF. The DNA of the CDR3 is TGTGCCAGCAGCCACTTCGACAGACCAGACTATGGCTACACCTTC. The chain carries TRBV7-2 and TRBJ1-2; D is possibly TRBD1 (5 bases). CDR1 is SGHTA, CDR2 FQGNSA, per germline. The CDR3 runs to 15 residues. Trimming cost V 5 bases and J 3 bases, with 16 bases left between them.

This chain joins TRBV11-2 and TRBJ2-5; 10 bases are a match to TRBD1. J was trimmed by 5 bases and V by 6 bases; bases with no gene match: 9. The germline gives CDR1 SGHAT, CDR2 FQNNGV. The CDR3 consists of 15 residues. CDR3 nucleotide sequence: TGTGCCAGCAGAAGACCGGGACAGGGGATGGAGACCCAGTACTTC. Translated, it gives CASRRPGQGMETQYF.

This clonotype was counted only a few times. The chain has TRBV6-1 and TRBJ2-2, with D unclear. Germline V gene data show CDR1 as MNHNS and CDR2 as SASEGT. The CDR3 has 15 residues. Trimming pared 2 bases from V and 2 bases from J, leaving 9 bases between. CDR3 in DNA: TGTGCCAGCAGTGAACTAGTCCTAAACACCGGGGAGCTGTTTTTT. Encoded protein: CASSELVLNTGELFF.

This clonotype has just a few counts. The rearrangement uses TRBV2 and TRBJ1-1; D may be TRBD1 (5 bases). Germline V gene data show CDR1 as SNHLY and CDR2 as FYNNEI. The CDR3 contains 14 residues. Deletions cut 7 bases from V and 3 bases from J, with 15 bases between. The chain's CDR3 is CASTPYEGYTEAFF. In nucleotides, the CDR3 is TGTGCCAGCACCCCATATGAGGGGTACACTGAAGCTTTCTTT.